This T cell receptor beta chain was found in a study of blood T cell repertoires in COVID-19. Study in general: COVID-19 samples from acute and convalescent phases originated in the United States, Italy and Spain. The analysed material was cDNA or gDNA that came from T cells, B-cell-depleted T cells, or PBMCs.

Per the germline V gene, CDR1 is SGDLS and CDR2 is YYNGEE. The CDR3 is 15 residues long. Unmatched junction bases numbered 5, after V lost 4 bases and J lost 4 bases. Original processing methods: Estimation of nucleated cell counts was performed using reference gene primer amplification. Sequencing was performed with immunoSEQ multiplex PCR; in TCRdb, only in-frame clones are kept and a portion is missing. That table supplies the V and J calls and clone size; D and trimming were determined from the DNA. The sample includes over 400,000 clones, 86% of them seen just once. Sequencing was done on a sample of peripheral blood. The chain is built from TRBV9 and TRBJ2-2, with TRBD1 matching 9 bases. This TCR derives from a woman in her twenties or thirties with active or convalescent COVID-19. Here the CDR3 reads CASSNRQGGTGELFF. DNA of the CDR3: TGTGCCAGCAGCAACCGACAGGGGGGCACCGGGGAGCTGTTTTTT.